This T cell receptor beta chain emerged from a study of sequential checkpoint blockade in melanoma. Germline loops: CDR1 MNHEY, CDR2 SMNVEV (reference sequence). The CDR3 is 14 amino acids. Trimming took 4 bases from V and 4 from J, leaving 13 bases between them. Treatment: randomized to nivolumab then ipilimumab (arm A) or the reverse (arm B). Generated by immunoSEQ multiplex PCR, the TCRdb table keeps only in-frame clones and is missing some. The sample consists of 40,000 or so clones, roughly 90% of them appearing once. Specimen: CD8+ T cells sorted from blood (inferred from file names), collected from a patient given nivolumab and ipilimumab in sequence. The sequence derives from a human donor with melanoma. This chain links TRBV27 with TRBJ1-2; tentative D call: TRBD1 (5 bases). This CDR3 reads CASSSGISGYGYTF. The CDR3 DNA is TGTGCCAGCAGTTCAGGGATCTCAGGCTATGGCTACACCTTC.